A single sample is the source of the 15 T cell receptor beta chains below, sequenced in a study of blood T cell repertoires in COVID-19. The assay was immunoSEQ multiplex PCR, and TCRdb's table has in-frame clones only and misses some. The sample yields hundreds of thousands of clones, more than 70% seen once. Specimen: PBMCs or T cells enriched from blood (not recorded which). The origin of the receptors is an older woman in a cohort exposed to, infected with or recovered from COVID-19 (not recorded which).

V usage is TRBV11-1 and J usage is TRBJ2-1, with 12 bases that match TRBD2. The CDR3 length is 15 residues. From germline, CDR1 is SGHAT and CDR2 FQDESV (reference sequence). Germline trimming cut 3 bases from V and 10 bases from J; bases unmatched to any gene: 7. CDR3 coding DNA: TGTGCCAGCAGCTTGACTAGCGGGAGTCACCCCGAGCAGTTCTTC. It encodes CASSLTSGSHPEQFF.

The genes are TRBV9 and TRBJ2-1, with D hard to call. Germline values: CDR1 SGDLS, CDR2 YYNGEE. The V end was cut by 4 bases, the J end by 5 bases, with 19 bases between. The CDR3 consists of 16 residues. The CDR3 reads CASSPPKLWRHNEQFF. The CDR3 region has the DNA TGTGCCAGCAGCCCCCCGAAGCTATGGAGACACAATGAGCAGTTCTTC.

The V gene is TRBV28, the J gene TRBJ2-7; tentative D call: TRBD1 (5 bases). CDR1 is MDHEN, CDR2 SYDVKM, per germline. Trimming removed 4 bases from V and 6 bases from J, with 10 bases in between. The CDR3 spans 12 residues. DNA for the CDR3: TGTGCCAGCAGTTCAGACAGTATCGAGCAGTACTTC. Protein: CASSSDSIEQYF.

The chain links TRBV24-1 to TRBJ2-1, with 11 bases matching TRBD1. V dropped 4 bases and J dropped 5; count of bases not matched to a gene: 3. CDR3 length: 15 amino acids. In germline, CDR1 is KGHDR, CDR2 SFDVKD. This CDR3 reads CATSEGDRGNNEQFF. CDR3 DNA sequence: TGTGCCACCAGTGAGGGGGACAGGGGGAACAATGAGCAGTTCTTC.

The chain couples TRBV6-5 to TRBJ1-3; no definite D call. The V end was cut by 2 bases, the J end by 0 bases, with 11 bases between. The CDR3 runs to 16 residues. Per germline, CDR1 MNHEY and CDR2 SVGAGI. The DNA of the CDR3 is TGTGCCAGCAGTTACCCGCCCCAGTCCTCTGGAAACACCATATATTTT. It encodes CASSYPPQSSGNTIYF.

This chain connects TRBV18 to TRBJ1-2, with TRBD1 matching over 7 bases. The CDR3 totals 15 residues. V gave up 4 bases and J gave up 2 bases; unmatched junction bases: 7. Germline lookup yields CDR1 KGHSH and CDR2 LQKENI. CDR3 sequence (DNA): TGTGCCAGCTCACAGGGCGGGGACAGAAACTATGGCTACACCTTC. This sequence encodes CASSQGGDRNYGYTF.

The chain carries TRBV28 and TRBJ1-1, with 7 positions matching TRBD1. CDR1 is MDHEN and CDR2 is SYDVKM in the germline V gene. This CDR3 comprises 14 residues. The V gene end was trimmed by 2 bases and the J gene end by 5 bases; junction bases not matched to a gene: 5. CDR3 sequence reads: CASSLRGRGTEAFF. CDR3 sequence (DNA): TGTGCCAGCAGTTTAAGGGGGCGAGGGACTGAAGCTTTCTTT. The variable domain in full, with the rest retrieved from reference TRBV28 and TRBJ1-1, is DVKVTQSSRYLVKRTGEKVFLECVQDMDHENMFWYRQDPGLGLRLIYFSYDVKMKEKGDIPEGYSVSREKKERFSLILESASTNQTSMYLCASSLRGRGTEAFFGQGTRLTVV.

The chain combines TRBV11-2 with TRBJ2-7; D is perhaps TRBD2 (5 bases). The CDR3 covers 15 residues. Germline CDR1 SGHAT, CDR2 FQNNGV. The V gene lost 5 bases and the J gene lost 5 bases, with 19 bases spanning the gap. The CDR3 nucleotides are TGTGCCAGCAGCCCCTCGGGCCGCGGGTGGGACGAGCAGTACTTC. Protein product: CASSPSGRGWDEQYF.

To note about this clone: Other nucleotide sequences from this sample produce the same CDR3. The J gene is TRBJ2-7, the V gene TRBV6-2 or TRBV6-3, with 10 bases lining up with TRBD2. Trimming at V came to 5 bases and at J to 1 base, leaving 2 bases not matched to a gene. Germline V gene sequence: CDR1 MNHEY, CDR2 SVGEGT. The CDR3 extends over 14 amino acids. The CDR3 DNA reads as TGTGCCAGCAGTACGACTAGCGGGTCCTACGAGCAGTACTTC. Translation gives CASSTTSGSYEQYF.

The V and J genes are TRBV18 and TRBJ1-1; D gene unclear. Trimming pared 5 bases from V and 2 bases from J, leaving 6 bases between. This CDR3 contains 12 residues. Germline assignment: CDR1 KGHSH and CDR2 LQKENI. CDR3 sequence: CASSTSNTEAFF. The CDR3, as DNA: TGTGCCAGCTCAACAAGTAACACTGAAGCTTTCTTT.

The V call is TRBV12-3 or TRBV12-4, the J call TRBJ1-2; 8 positions match TRBD1. The CDR3 extends over 13 amino acids. V trimming: 6 bases; J trimming: 10 bases; junction bases outside the gene matches: 10. CDR3: CASRELGQGAYTF. The CDR3 DNA follows: TGTGCCAGCAGGGAACTCGGACAGGGTGCCTACACCTTC.

DNA of the CDR3: TGTGCCGCGGGCGGGAGTGGCAATGAGCAGTTCTTC. Residues: CAAGGSGNEQFF. The chain links TRBV7-9 to TRBJ2-1; 7 nucleotides agree with TRBD2. Trimming at V came to 11 bases and at J to 6 bases, leaving 7 bases not matched to a gene. CDR3 length: 12 residues. Germline loops: CDR1 SEHNR, CDR2 FQNEAQ (reference sequence).

The chain joins TRBV29-1 to TRBJ1-1; D might be TRBD1 (6 bases). The CDR3 spans 13 residues. Between the trimmed V and J ends, which lost 6 bases and 1 base, there was a span of 12 bases. Germline lookup yields CDR1 SQVTM and CDR2 ANQGSEA. The CDR3 region is CSVHMDRNTEAFF. The CDR3 DNA reads as TGCAGCGTCCACATGGACAGGAACACTGAAGCTTTCTTT.

This chain joins TRBV21-1 and TRBJ2-7; the table's D gene call, TRBD1, was not cross checked with the DNA. TRBV21-1 is tagged as a pseudogene. This CDR3 has 15 amino acids. The CDR3: CASSNFGQGYHEQYF. The CDR3 nucleotides read TGTGCCAGCAGCAATTTCGGACAGGGGTACCACGAGCAGTACTTC.

The chain has TRBV6-5 and TRBJ1-5; 8 bases are a match to TRBD1. Germline loops: CDR1 MNHEY, CDR2 SVGAGI. CDR3 length: 15 residues. V was pared by 6 bases and J by 2 bases, with 6 bases of the junction left unmatched. The CDR3 spells CASRSDRVGNQPQHF. CDR3 coding DNA: TGTGCCAGCAGATCGGACAGGGTAGGCAATCAGCCCCAGCATTTT.